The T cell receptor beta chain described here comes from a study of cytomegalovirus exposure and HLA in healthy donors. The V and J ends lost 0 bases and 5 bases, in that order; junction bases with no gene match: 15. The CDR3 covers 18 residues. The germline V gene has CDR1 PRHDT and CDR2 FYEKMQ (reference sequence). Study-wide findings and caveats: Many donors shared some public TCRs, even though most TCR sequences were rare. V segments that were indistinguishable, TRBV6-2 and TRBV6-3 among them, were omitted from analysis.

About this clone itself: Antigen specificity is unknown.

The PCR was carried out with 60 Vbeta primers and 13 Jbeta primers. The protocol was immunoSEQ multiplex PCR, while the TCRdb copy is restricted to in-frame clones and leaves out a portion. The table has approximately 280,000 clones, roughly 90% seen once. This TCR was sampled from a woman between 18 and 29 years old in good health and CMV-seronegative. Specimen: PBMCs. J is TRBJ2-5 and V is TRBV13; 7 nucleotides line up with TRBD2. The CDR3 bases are TGTGCCAGCAGCTTAGGCCGTGGTGTACTAGCGTCAGGGGAGACCCAGTACTTC. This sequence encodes CASSLGRGVLASGETQYF.